A single sample gave rise to the 9 T cell receptor beta chains below, sequenced in a study of T cell responses to AZD1222 COVID-19 vaccine. Libraries were prepared by immunoSEQ multiplex PCR; TCRdb keeps only in-frame clonotypes and omits some of them. The sample consists of some 100,000 clones, about 88% of them appearing once. The sample was peripheral blood, taken on day 0 of AZD1222 vaccination. These receptors came from an adult in good health.

Only a few counts were recorded for this clone. This chain connects TRBV29-1 to TRBJ2-6, with D hard to call. V was cut by 1 base and J by 0 bases, with 7 bases left in between. Germline V gene lookup returns CDR1 SQVTM and CDR2 ANQGSEA. The CDR3 covers 15 residues. The DNA of the CDR3 is TGCAGCGTTGAAGGAGGTAGCTCTGGGGCCAACGTCCTGACTTTC. Translated: CSVEGGSSGANVLTF.

The chain joins TRBV6-2 or TRBV6-3 to TRBJ2-7, with D possibly being TRBD2 (6 bases). This CDR3 is built from 13 residues. V gave up 6 bases and J gave up 2 bases, with 11 bases separating them. Germline V gene data show CDR1 as MNHEY and CDR2 as SVGEGT. The CDR3 DNA is TGTGCCAGCAGCGTGCGGGGTCCCTACGAGCAGTACTTC. As protein: CASSVRGPYEQYF.

This clone has only one observation. This chain links TRBV19 with TRBJ1-5, with D perhaps matching TRBD1 (5 bases). Germline CDR1 and CDR2: LNHDA and SQIVND (reference sequence). V lost 8 bases, J lost 6 bases, and 14 bases lay in between. CDR3 length: 13 amino acids. CDR3 nucleotide sequence: TGTGCCAGTCGGGAGCAGGGTGGTCAGCCCCAGCATTTT. It encodes CASREQGGQPQHF.

This clone appeared a single time. CDR3 DNA sequence: TGTGCCAGCAGCTTGGGCTGGGCGGGAGTCGCAGATACGCAGTATTTT. Amino acids: CASSLGWAGVADTQYF. V usage is TRBV5-6 and J usage is TRBJ2-3; 7 bases are a match to TRBD2. CDR1 and CDR2 (germline): SGHDT, YYEEEE. The trim removed 0 bases at V and 4 bases at J, leaving 8 bases unmatched. This CDR3 comprises 16 residues.

The chain links TRBV27 to TRBJ1-5, with TRBD1 matching over 10 bases. The germline gives CDR1 MNHEY, CDR2 SMNVEV (reference sequence). This CDR3 spans 19 amino acids. V trimming: 0 bases; J trimming: 0 bases; junction bases outside the gene matches: 8. CDR3 protein: CASSLSTPGQGYSNQPQHF. The DNA for the CDR3 is TGTGCCAGCAGTTTATCGACCCCGGGACAGGGGTATAGCAATCAGCCCCAGCATTTT.

This clone has a single count. The chain combines TRBV6-5 with TRBJ1-5; D is unclear. V was trimmed by 7 bases and J by 0 bases, leaving 4 bases between them. This CDR3 is built from 12 residues. Germline CDR1 reads MNHEY; CDR2 reads SVGAGI. The CDR3 is CASKYSNQPQHF. The CDR3 DNA reads as TGTGCCAGCAAATATAGCAATCAGCCCCAGCATTTT.

This sequence joins TRBV5-1 and TRBJ1-2, with D possibly matching TRBD1 (6 bases). V was shortened by 4 bases and J by 1 base, with 14 bases between the two germline ends. Germline loops: CDR1 SGHRS, CDR2 YFSETQ. This CDR3 has 15 amino acids. CDR3 in amino acids: CASSSGQGNNYGYTF. The CDR3 bases are TGCGCCAGCAGCAGTGGGCAGGGGAATAACTATGGCTACACCTTC.

This clone is medium-sized (0.01 to 0.1%) within its sample. The genes are TRBV6-4 and TRBJ1-6; D ambiguous. CDR3 length: 14 residues. Germline V lookup: CDR1 MRHNA, CDR2 SNTAGT. With 6 bases removed from V and 7 bases from J, the gap between germline ends came to 13 bases. CDR3 sequence reads: CASSPSKENSPLHF. As DNA, the CDR3 is TGTGCCAGCAGCCCCAGTAAGGAGAATTCACCCCTCCACTTT.

The chain joins TRBV15 to TRBJ2-5; 14 nucleotides agree with TRBD2. Germline-derived CDR1 and CDR2 are LNHNV and YYDKDF (reference sequence). The CDR3 totals 18 residues. V lost 4 bases to trimming and J lost 5 bases; unmatched junction nucleotides: 12. The CDR3 reads CATSNEGTSGRLQETQYF. The CDR3 DNA reads as TGTGCCACCAGCAACGAGGGGACTAGCGGGAGATTGCAGGAGACCCAGTACTTC.